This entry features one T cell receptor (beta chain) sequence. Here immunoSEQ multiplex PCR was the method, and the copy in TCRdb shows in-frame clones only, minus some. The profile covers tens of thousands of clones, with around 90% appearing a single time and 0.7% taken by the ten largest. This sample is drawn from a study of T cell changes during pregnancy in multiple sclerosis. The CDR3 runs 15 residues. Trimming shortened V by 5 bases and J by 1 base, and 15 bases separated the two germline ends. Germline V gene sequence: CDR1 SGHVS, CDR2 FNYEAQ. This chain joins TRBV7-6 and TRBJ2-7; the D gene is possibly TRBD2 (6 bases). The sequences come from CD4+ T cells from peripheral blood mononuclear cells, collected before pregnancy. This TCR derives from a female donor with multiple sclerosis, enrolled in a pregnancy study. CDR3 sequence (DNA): TGTGCCAGCAGCCTTGACAGCGGGCCGTCCTACGAGCAGTACTTC. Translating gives CASSLDSGPSYEQYF.